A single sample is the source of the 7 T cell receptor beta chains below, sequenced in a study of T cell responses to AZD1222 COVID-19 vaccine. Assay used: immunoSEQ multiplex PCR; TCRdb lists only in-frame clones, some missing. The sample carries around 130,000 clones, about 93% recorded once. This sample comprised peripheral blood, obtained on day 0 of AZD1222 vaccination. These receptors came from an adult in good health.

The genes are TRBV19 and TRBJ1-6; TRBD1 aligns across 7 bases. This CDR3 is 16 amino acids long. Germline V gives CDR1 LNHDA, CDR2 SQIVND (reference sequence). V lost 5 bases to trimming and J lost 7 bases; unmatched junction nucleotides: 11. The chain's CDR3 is CASSSRVDRDNSPLHF. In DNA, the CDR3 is TGTGCCAGTAGTTCACGCGTCGACAGGGACAATTCACCCCTCCACTTT.

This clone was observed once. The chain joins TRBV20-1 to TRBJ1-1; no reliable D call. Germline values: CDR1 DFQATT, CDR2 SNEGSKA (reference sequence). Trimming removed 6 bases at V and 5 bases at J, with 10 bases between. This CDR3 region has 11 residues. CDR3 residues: CSAEGKTEAFF. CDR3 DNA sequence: TGCAGTGCCGAGGGTAAAACTGAAGCTTTCTTT.

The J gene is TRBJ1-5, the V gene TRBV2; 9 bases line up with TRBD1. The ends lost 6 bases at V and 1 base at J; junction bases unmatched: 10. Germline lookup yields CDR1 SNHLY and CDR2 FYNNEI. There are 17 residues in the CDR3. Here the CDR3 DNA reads TGTGCCAGCAGAGGGACAGGGAGACGTGGAAGCAATCAGCCCCAGCATTTT. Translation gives CASRGTGRRGSNQPQHF.

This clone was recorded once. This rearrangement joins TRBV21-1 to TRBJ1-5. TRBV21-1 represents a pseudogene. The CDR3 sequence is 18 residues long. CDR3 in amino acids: CASSKRGRGRLSNQPQHF. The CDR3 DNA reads TGTGCCAGCAGCAAAAGAGGACGGGGGAGGCTTAGCAATCAGCCCCAGCATTTT.

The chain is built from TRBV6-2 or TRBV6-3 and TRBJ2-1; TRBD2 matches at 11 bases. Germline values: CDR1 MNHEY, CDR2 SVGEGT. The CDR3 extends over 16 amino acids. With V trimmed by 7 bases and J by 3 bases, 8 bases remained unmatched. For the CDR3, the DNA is TGTGCCAGCACCCCTACTAGCGGGAGTCGCTACAATGAGCAGTTCTTC. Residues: CASTPTSGSRYNEQFF.

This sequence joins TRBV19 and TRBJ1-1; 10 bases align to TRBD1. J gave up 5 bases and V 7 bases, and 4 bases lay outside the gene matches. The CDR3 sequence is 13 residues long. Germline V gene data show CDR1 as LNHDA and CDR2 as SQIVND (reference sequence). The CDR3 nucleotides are TGTGCCAGTAACGGACAGGGGGGAACTGAAGCTTTCTTT. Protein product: CASNGQGGTEAFF.

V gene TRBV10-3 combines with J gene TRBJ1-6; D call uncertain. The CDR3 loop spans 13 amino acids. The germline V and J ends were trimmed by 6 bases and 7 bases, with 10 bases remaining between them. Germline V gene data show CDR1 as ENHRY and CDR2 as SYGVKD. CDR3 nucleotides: TGTGCCATCAGACCCGTAACGAATTCACCCCTCCACTTT. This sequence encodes CAIRPVTNSPLHF.